This entry concerns a single T cell receptor beta chain. No cognate antigen has been identified for it. No much larger clonotype is one base removed from it; base qualities were not supplied. This specimen belongs to a study of blood T cell repertoires in COVID-19 (dated by TCRdb to the early 2020s). About the study as a whole: Samples covering the acute and convalescent phases of COVID-19 were provided by collaborators in the United States, Italy and Spain. The prospective study material was composed of cDNA or gDNA derived from T cells, B-cell-depleted T cells, or PBMCs. Deeply sampled blood TCRbeta repertoires from subjects exposed to, actively infected with, or recovered from COVID-19 were included in the dataset. The repertoires were made available in a free public database intended to serve as a resource for research on the immune response to SARS-CoV-2. Samples came from the ongoing ImmuneRACE study (first 160 participants) plus 1,254 subjects from 6 global collaborators. Nearly every sample came with metadata listing a de-identified subject ID, COVID-19 status, age in years and sex. Where available, HLA class I and class II types were taken from metadata supplied by the sample provider and were not determined by assay-based typing.

TCRbeta CDR3 regions were amplified from genomic DNA using the immunoSEQ Assay, a bias-controlled multiplex PCR. As for the authors' bioinformatics: The number of nucleated cells in each sample was estimated by amplification of reference gene primers within the assay. Sequence reads were collapsed and filtered to measure the absolute abundance of every unique TCRbeta CDR3 rearrangement. For each sample, productive Simpson clonality was calculated as the square root of Simpson's diversity index across productive rearrangements. In its TCRdb copy, this immuneACCESS table keeps in-frame sequences only and misses some clones. Where compared with another copy, unresolved V genes explain less than half of these, and the others have no known cause. V and J calls and clone size come straight from that table; D and trimming were deduced from the DNA. Present in this sample are 200,000 to 250,000 clones, about 83% of which were seen just once. The ten largest clones represent under 4.5% of the sample.

CDR3 length: 13 amino acids, cysteine to phenylalanine. The retained sequence is limited to the CDR3, 39 bases, with the frame set at the first base. According to the germline V gene, CDR1 reads SGHTA and CDR2 reads FQGTGA. V sheds 5 bases and J sheds 2 bases, leaving 8 bases between their ends. General conclusions and limits of the study: How much clinical and demographic metadata was included differed by source and by participant, and the metadata was provided uncurated.

Whole blood was collected in K2EDTA tubes by collaborating institutions according to the institutions' own protocols. For TCRbeta analysis, collaborators shipped samples in one of three forms: frozen whole blood, isolated PBMCs, or DNA extracted from either of those sample types. The TCR comes from a man aged 45-60 years with acute or convalescent COVID-19. The rearrangement combines TRBV7-3 with TRBJ2-3; the D gene identity is not certain. Material for sequencing was peripheral blood. The CDR3 amino acid sequence is: CASSQRLTDTQYF. The nucleotides are TGTGCCAGCAGCCAGCGACTCACAGATACGCAGTATTTT.